This passage covers 16 T cell receptor beta chains from one sample sequenced in a study of cytomegalovirus exposure and HLA in healthy donors (dated by TCRdb to the late 2010s). Libraries were built with the immunoSEQ multiplex PCR assay. For the multiplex PCR, a mixture combining 60 forward primers for TCR Vbeta segments and 13 reverse primers for TCR Jbeta segments was used. TCRdb took over this immuneACCESS table, retaining in-frame rearrangements with V and J assigned. Such tables are incomplete; in checked studies, under half of the missing clones stem from an unresolved V gene, and the remainder is unexplained. This sample has about 120,000 clones in its table, and 17% of those were observed once. The ten largest clones take up around 2.6% of the sample. Sequencing was carried out using PBMCs. All receptors come from a female donor in good health and CMV-seropositive.

The chain employs TRBV6-5 and TRBJ1-1, with TRBD1 identical over 7 bases. In germline, CDR1 is MNHEY, CDR2 SVGAGI. V was pared by 5 bases and J by 9 bases, with 12 bases of the junction left unmatched. This CDR3 has 14 residues. Here the CDR3 reads CASSHNFRGKQAFF. CDR3 in DNA: TGTGCCAGCAGTCACAATTTCAGGGGGAAGCAAGCTTTCTTT.

This clone appeared once. The CDR3 loop reads CASRNYTQFF. The CDR3 DNA reads as TGTGCCAGCAGGAACTATACGCAGTTCTTC. The rearrangement links TRBV13 to TRBJ2-1; D uncertain. The germline V gene encodes CDR1 PRHDT and CDR2 FYEKMQ (reference sequence). The V end was cut by 6 bases, the J end by 12 bases, with 9 bases between. The length of the CDR3 is 10 residues.

This clone was counted at least ten times. J is TRBJ2-7 and V is TRBV27; 11 bases are a match to TRBD1. Trimming cost V 5 bases and J 2 bases; bases outside gene matches: 5. The germline gives CDR1 MNHEY, CDR2 SMNVEV (reference sequence). CDR3 length: 15 amino acids. The CDR3 reads CASSRKGQGAYEQYF. The CDR3, as DNA: TGTGCCAGCAGTCGCAAGGGACAGGGGGCCTACGAGCAGTACTTC.

This clone appeared a few times. The junction shows a germline mismatch at one end, possibly a read error. The identical CDR3 is also encoded by other nucleotide sequences in the sample. V usage is TRBV19 and J usage is TRBJ1-4; D not certain. The CDR3 length is 14 residues. Germline V gene lookup returns CDR1 LNHDA and CDR2 SQIVND (reference sequence). CDR3 residues: CASRKHTTNEKLFF. DNA of the CDR3: TGCGCCAGTAGGAAACACACAACTAATGAAAAACTGTTTTTT.

In this sample, this clone turned up a few times. CDR3 bases: TGTGCCAGCAGCCTCCATAGCGGGGTCTCCTACAATGAGCAGTTCTTC. It codes for CASSLHSGVSYNEQFF. The chain is built from TRBV4-2 and TRBJ2-1, with 8 bases identical to TRBD2. Per the germline V gene, CDR1 is LGHNA and CDR2 is YNFKEQ. V lost 4 bases and J lost 0; bases outside the gene matches: 5. CDR3 length: 16 amino acids.

This clone occurred a few times. The V and J genes are TRBV28 and TRBJ1-2, with TRBD1 matching 7 bases. Germline V CDR1 and CDR2: MDHEN, SYDVKM. Losses at the gene ends were 4 bases for V and 7 bases for J; bases not matched to a gene: 6. This CDR3 contains 13 residues. Here the CDR3 DNA reads TGTGCCAGCAGTTCCGTGACAGGGTTTGGCTACACCTTC. The encoded protein is CASSSVTGFGYTF.

This clone turned up a few times. The chain has TRBV6-6 and TRBJ1-5; the D gene is possibly TRBD1 (5 bases). Germline V gene sequence: CDR1 MNHNY, CDR2 SVGAGI (reference sequence). This CDR3 region has 12 residues. V gave up 5 bases and J gave up 6 bases, with 8 bases separating them. CDR3 in amino acids: CASSAGPQPQHF. The DNA for the CDR3 is TGTGCCAGCAGTGCAGGGCCTCAGCCCCAGCATTTT.

The count of this clone is one. J is TRBJ2-5 and V is TRBV5-6, with D perhaps matching TRBD1 (7 bases). The length of the CDR3 is 17 residues. Germline-derived CDR1 and CDR2 are SGHDT and YYEEEE. Trimming stripped 2 bases from V and 2 bases from J, with 19 bases between. The CDR3 region is CASSFRVEGAGQETQYF. CDR3 nucleotides: TGTGCCAGCAGCTTTAGGGTGGAGGGGGCCGGGCAAGAGACCCAGTACTTC.

This clone was recorded a few times. This chain connects TRBV6-1 to TRBJ1-1; TRBD1 aligns across 9 bases. V lost 6 bases and J lost 5; bases outside the gene matches: 4. CDR3 size: 13 residues. CDR1 is MNHNS, CDR2 SASEGT, per germline. CDR3 residues: CASSRDRETEAFF. The CDR3 region has the DNA TGTGCCAGCAGCCGGGACAGGGAGACTGAAGCTTTCTTT.

The table lists this clone with a few counts. The chain joins TRBV7-6 to TRBJ1-3, with TRBD1 matching over 9 bases. The V segment lost 8 bases and the J segment 5 bases; nucleotides outside the gene matches: 10. The CDR3 sequence is 15 residues long. Germline V lookup: CDR1 SGHVS, CDR2 FNYEAQ. The CDR3, as DNA: TGTGCCAGCGGCCGGACAGGGGACGAGAGAAACACCATATATTTT. The encoded protein is CASGRTGDERNTIYF.

This clone was detected only a few times. V gene TRBV7-2 combines with J gene TRBJ2-3, with 10 bases aligning to TRBD1. Per the germline V gene, CDR1 is SGHTA and CDR2 is FQGNSA. The CDR3 runs 16 residues. Unmatched junction bases numbered 6, after V lost 5 bases and J lost 1 base. The CDR3 bases are TGTGCCAGCAGCCACACGACAGGGGGCCGCACAGATACGCAGTATTTT. Its protein product is CASSHTTGGRTDTQYF.

This clone was seen only a few times. As DNA, the CDR3 is TGTGCCAGCAGCCCAAGACAGTATCGGAGCACTGAAGCTTTCTTT. Its translation is CASSPRQYRSTEAFF. The chain employs TRBV7-9 and TRBJ1-1, with D maybe TRBD1 (5 bases). The germline V gene encodes CDR1 SEHNR and CDR2 FQNEAQ (reference sequence). The CDR3 is 15 amino acids. V was pared by 5 bases and J by 4 bases, with 17 bases between.

The sample holds a few counts of this clone. The chain uses TRBV5-1 and TRBJ2-1; possible D gene TRBD1, 6 bases. Germline assignment: CDR1 SGHRS and CDR2 YFSETQ. This CDR3 contains 14 residues. The V gene lost 1 base and the J gene lost 4 bases, with 9 bases spanning the gap. The CDR3 DNA follows: TGCGCCAGCAGCTTGCAGGGGTTATACAATGAGCAGTTCTTC. Translation gives CASSLQGLYNEQFF.

This clone was picked up a small number of times. The gene calls are TRBV4-1 and TRBJ2-5; 7 nucleotides match TRBD1. J was trimmed by 4 bases and V by 5 bases; bases with no gene match: 7. The CDR3 extends over 14 amino acids. Per germline, CDR1 MGHRA and CDR2 YSYEKL. The CDR3 spells CASSIRRDRETQYF. The CDR3 region has the DNA TGCGCCAGCAGCATTCGCCGGGACAGAGAGACCCAGTACTTC.

The V and J genes are TRBV15 and TRBJ2-2; TRBD1 agrees at 7 bases. This CDR3 is built from 14 residues. From germline, CDR1 is LNHNV and CDR2 YYDKDF (reference sequence). Trimming at V came to 4 bases and at J to 4 bases, leaving 3 bases not matched to a gene. In nucleotides, the CDR3 is TGTGCCACCAGCACGACAGGGCGCACCGGGGAGCTGTTTTTT. Protein product: CATSTTGRTGELFF.

V usage is TRBV28 and J usage is TRBJ1-2; D is perhaps TRBD1 (5 bases). The V end was cut by 3 bases, the J end by 4 bases, with 12 bases between. CDR3 length equals 14 residues. Germline CDR1 MDHEN, CDR2 SYDVKM. The CDR3 spells CASSFGGSSYGYTF. In DNA, the CDR3 is TGTGCCAGCAGTTTCGGGGGTAGTAGCTATGGCTACACCTTC.